The rows below give T cell receptor beta chains drawn from one sample of a study of CD8 T cells in Susac syndrome. A single record per CDR3 protein comes from TCRdb applying MiXCR to the immunoSEQ multiplex PCR reads. The data contain over 350,000 distinct CDR3 sequences, around 83% of them singletons. The sample consisted of CD8+ T cells from PBMCs. The receptors come from a human donor with multiple sclerosis. Each CDR3 is given with its conserved first and last residue. The D gene is left open where the match is weak.

D | J | V | CDR3
TRBD2 | TRBJ2-3 | TRBV6-5 | CASSVAGGTDTQYF
NA | TRBJ2-5 | TRBV4-1 | CASSQVNGRQETQYF
NA | TRBJ2-3 | TRBV19 | CASSILATRRTDTQYF
NA | TRBJ1-1 | TRBV27 | CASSLRGARTEAFF
NA | TRBJ2-3 | TRBV20-1 | CSARGGYTQYF
NA | TRBJ1-6 | TRBV27 | CASSLATPSPLHF
TRBD1 | TRBJ1-4 | TRBV30 | CAWSSTGALNEKLFF
TRBD1 | TRBJ2-1 | TRBV2 | CASRSGTEHYNEQFF
NA | TRBJ1-2 | TRBV27 | CASSPGHYGYTF
NA | TRBJ2-7 | TRBV27 | CASSSGFTSSSYEQYF
TRBD2 | TRBJ2-5 | TRBV28 | CASSLGLAEGLETQYF
NA | TRBJ2-7 | TRBV2 | CASKGSGPSYEQYF
NA | TRBJ2-3 | TRBV30 | CAWSNRESNTQYF
TRBD2 | TRBJ2-4 | TRBV3-1 | CASSQTSGKQNIQYF
TRBD2 | TRBJ2-1 | TRBV24-1 | CATSDSSPEASGTHEQFF
TRBD1 | TRBJ2-1 | TRBV29-1 | CSGQGAGEQFF
TRBD2 | TRBJ2-2 | TRBV6-1 | CASRRTSGGALSGELFF
NA | TRBJ2-6 | TRBV12-3/TRBV12-4 | CASIAGPGANVLTF
NA | TRBJ1-1 | TRBV19 | CASRRGLNTEAFF
NA | TRBJ2-1 | TRBV3-1 | CASSQDSAGFDEQFF
NA | TRBJ2-3 | TRBV3-1 | CASSQERGTQYF
NA | TRBJ1-1 | TRBV27 | CASNPGAGVTEAFF